The source of this TCR beta chain is a study of blood T cell repertoires in COVID-19. About the study: From the United States, Italy and Spain came samples of acute and convalescent COVID-19. The analysed material was cDNA or gDNA that came from T cells, B-cell-depleted T cells, or PBMCs.

Generated by immunoSEQ multiplex PCR, the TCRdb table keeps only in-frame clones and is missing some. The sample contains roughly 68,000 clones, roughly 89% of which appear only once. This TCR was recovered from a woman aged 45-65 years with active COVID-19. The sequenced material came from peripheral blood.

The CDR3 region is CASSLGDRGYEQYF. For the CDR3, the DNA is TGTGCCAGCAGCTTGGGGGACAGAGGCTACGAGCAGTACTTC. V and J are TRBV5-4 and TRBJ2-7; 7 nucleotides align to TRBD1. This CDR3 region has 14 residues. From germline, CDR1 is SGHNT and CDR2 YYREEE (reference sequence). V was clipped by 0 bases and J by 3 bases; unmatched bases: 3. Variable domain in full (rest from reference TRBV5-4 and TRBJ2-7): ETGVTQSPTHLIKTRGQQVTLRCSSQSGHNTVSWYQQALGQGPQFIFQYYREEENGRGNFPPRFSGLQFPNYSSELNVNALELDDSALYLCASSLGDRGYEQYFGPGTRLTVT.